Presented here are 12 T cell receptor beta chains from one specimen sequenced in a study of regulatory T cells in long-lasting Graves disease. The time point: newly diagnosed GD, antithyroid drugs for less than 3 months. PBMCs were the source of the RNA used for TCR sequencing. CDR3 regions were amplified by Arm-PCR using iRepertoire HTBI primers to build TCR beta libraries. From the multiplex PCR reads, TCRdb called clonotypes with MiXCR, one entry per CDR3 protein. Of some 330,000 distinct CDR3 sequences listed, approximately 12% are singletons. These data were likewise used in another study, on T cells in Graves' hyperthyroidism and ophthalmopathy.

Material: peripheral blood mononuclear cells (PBMCs), obtained at new diagnosis, from a patient treated with antithyroid drugs. The receptors were gathered from a woman aged 18-29 years with Graves disease.

This clonotype was observed at least ten times. This chain links TRBV7-2 with TRBJ1-2, with D possibly being TRBD1 (5 bases). Trimming removed 4 bases at V and 11 bases at J, with 14 bases between. The germline V gene encodes CDR1 SGHTA and CDR2 FQGNSA. The CDR3 length is 12 residues. The CDR3 coding sequence is TGTGCCAGCAGCTCTCCAGGGCATTCTTACACCTTC. Encoded protein: CASSSPGHSYTF. The entire variable domain, with the rest obtained from reference TRBV7-2 and TRBJ1-2, is as follows: GAGVSQSPSNKVTEKGKDVELRCDPISGHTALYWYRQSLGQGLEFLIYFQGNSAPDKSGLPSDRFSAERTGGSVSTLTIQRTQQEDSAVYLCASSSPGHSYTFGSGTRLTVV.

This clonotype was seen ten or more times. The chain links TRBV7-9 to TRBJ1-5; D is undetermined. This CDR3 has 16 amino acids. CDR1 is SEHNR, CDR2 FQNEAQ, per germline (reference sequence). Trimming left V 4 bases short and J 4 bases short, with 17 bases between. This CDR3 reads CASSSTRFRLNQPQHF. The CDR3 region has the DNA TGTGCCAGCAGCTCGACTAGATTCAGGTTAAATCAGCCCCAGCATTTT.

This clonotype was seen many times. The rearrangement links TRBV28 to TRBJ1-3, with D hard to call. V dropped 6 bases and J dropped 2 bases, with 11 bases sitting between them. CDR1 MDHEN and CDR2 SYDVKM come from the germline V gene. CDR3 length equals 14 residues. The CDR3 spells CASSSRLAGNTIYF. The DNA of the CDR3 is TGTGCCAGCAGCTCGAGGCTGGCTGGAAACACCATATATTTT.

This clonotype was seen at least ten times. The J gene is TRBJ2-2, the V gene TRBV2, with D possibly being TRBD1 (5 bases). The V and J ends lost 4 bases and 6 bases respectively, with 12 bases between them. The germline V gene encodes CDR1 SNHLY and CDR2 FYNNEI. This CDR3 has 14 amino acids. In DNA form, the CDR3 reads TGTGCCAGCAGTGGTAGCAGGGTGGCCGGGGAGCTGTTTTTT. This encodes CASSGSRVAGELFF.

The chain combines TRBV7-9 with TRBJ2-1; D gene unclear. This CDR3 region has 14 residues. V gave up 2 bases and J gave up 9 bases, with 14 bases separating them. CDR1 and CDR2 from the germline V gene are SEHNR and FQNEAQ (reference sequence). CDR3 nucleotides: TGTGCCAGCAGCTTATCTCTCCTAACCAGTGAGCAGTTCTTC. As protein: CASSLSLLTSEQFF.

The sample holds many counts of this clonotype. The V call is TRBV2, the J call TRBJ1-5; perhaps TRBD1 as D (6 bases). The germline V gene has CDR1 SNHLY and CDR2 FYNNEI. CDR3 length equals 14 residues. Trimming removed 11 bases from V and 1 base from J, with 15 bases in between. Here the CDR3 reads CACRQDVSNQPQHF. In DNA form, the CDR3 reads TGTGCCTGTCGACAGGACGTGAGCAATCAGCCCCAGCATTTT.

This clonotype was seen more than once but under ten times. Germline and junction disagree at one end, which may indicate a read error. J is TRBJ2-7 and V is TRBV6-2 or TRBV6-3, with D unresolved. The CDR3 spans 9 residues. CDR1 is MNHEY, CDR2 SVGEGT, per germline. The CDR3 region has the DNA TGTGCCAGCAGTGAAGCTCGAGCGTTC. Its protein product is CASSEARAF.

This clonotype was seen many times. The V gene is TRBV6-2 or TRBV6-3, the J gene TRBJ2-1, with 10 bases that match TRBD2. V trimming: 6 bases; J trimming: 4 bases; junction bases outside the gene matches: 15. The CDR3 is 18 residues long. The germline V gene has CDR1 MNHEY and CDR2 SVGEGT. CDR3 DNA: TGTGCCAGCAGCCCCGCTCCGTTGCTAGCGGGAGCGTACAATGAGCAGTTCTTC. Its translation is CASSPAPLLAGAYNEQFF.

This clonotype has a count of ten or more. This chain links TRBV29-1 with TRBJ1-1, with a tentative D call TRBD1 (5 bases). Germline CDR1 SQVTM, CDR2 ANQGSEA. The CDR3 is 11 residues long. V lost 5 bases and J 4 bases, leaving 8 bases between the germline ends. The CDR3 is CSVWGVTEAFF. As DNA, the CDR3 is TGCAGCGTTTGGGGGGTCACTGAAGCTTTCTTT.

V usage is TRBV19 and J usage is TRBJ2-1, with D unclear. The CDR3 consists of 17 residues. Germline CDR1 reads LNHDA; CDR2 reads SQIVND (reference sequence). V shed 3 bases and J shed 4 bases, with 19 bases lying between them. CDR3 sequence (DNA): TGTGCCAGTAGTATCCACCTAAGGGCGCGTATATACAATGAGCAGTTCTTC. Amino acids: CASSIHLRARIYNEQFF.

This clonotype was counted ten times or more. The chain has TRBV20-1 and TRBJ2-1, with a tentative D call TRBD1 (6 bases). Germline CDR1 and CDR2: DFQATT and SNEGSKA (reference sequence). This CDR3 is built from 15 residues. V lost 3 bases to trimming and J lost 8 bases, with 20 bases between them. CDR3 protein: CSASLLRQVLYEQFF. DNA for the CDR3: TGCAGTGCTAGTCTTCTGAGACAGGTTTTATATGAGCAGTTCTTC.

Concerning this clonotype: This may come from a read error, since a much larger clone is one base off. The chain uses TRBV20-1 and TRBJ2-3; 9 bases match TRBD2. Looked up from germline, CDR1 is DFQATT and CDR2 is SNEGSKA (reference sequence). The J segment lost 0 bases and the V segment lost 5 bases, leaving 18 bases of the junction unmatched. The CDR3 runs to 19 residues. In nucleotides, the CDR3 is TGCAGTGCTGGGGGCTCGGGGGTGTCTAGCGGGACTAGCACAGATACGCAGTATTTT. The encoded protein is CSAGGSGVSSGTSTDTQYF.